This T cell receptor beta chain was recorded in a study of blood T cell repertoires in COVID-19. Study overall: COVID-19 samples from acute and convalescent phases originated in the United States, Italy and Spain. Sample material is recorded as cDNA or gDNA derived from T cells, B-cell-depleted T cells, or PBMCs.

This clone was recorded once. V was pared by 4 bases and J by 4 bases, with 4 bases of the junction left unmatched. CDR3 size: 13 residues. Germline CDR1 reads GTSNPN; CDR2 reads SVGIG (reference sequence). Seattle enrolled patients during active infection and tracked them longitudinally. Original processing methods: Reference gene primer amplification in the assay estimated nucleated cell counts. The repertoire was sequenced with immunoSEQ multiplex PCR; TCRdb's copy has only in-frame clones and lacks some. The D gene and trimming were derived from the DNA, and the V and J assignments and clone size from that table. In the table there are hundreds of thousands of clones, about 90% of which are singletons.

Sample: peripheral blood. The clonotype comes from a man between 60 and 75 years old with COVID-19, enrolled during active disease. V and J are TRBV30 and TRBJ2-3; 8 nucleotides agree with TRBD2. The CDR3 region has the DNA TGTGCCTGGAAGGCGGGGGGTTCAGATACGCAGTATTTT. Its protein is CAWKAGGSDTQYF.